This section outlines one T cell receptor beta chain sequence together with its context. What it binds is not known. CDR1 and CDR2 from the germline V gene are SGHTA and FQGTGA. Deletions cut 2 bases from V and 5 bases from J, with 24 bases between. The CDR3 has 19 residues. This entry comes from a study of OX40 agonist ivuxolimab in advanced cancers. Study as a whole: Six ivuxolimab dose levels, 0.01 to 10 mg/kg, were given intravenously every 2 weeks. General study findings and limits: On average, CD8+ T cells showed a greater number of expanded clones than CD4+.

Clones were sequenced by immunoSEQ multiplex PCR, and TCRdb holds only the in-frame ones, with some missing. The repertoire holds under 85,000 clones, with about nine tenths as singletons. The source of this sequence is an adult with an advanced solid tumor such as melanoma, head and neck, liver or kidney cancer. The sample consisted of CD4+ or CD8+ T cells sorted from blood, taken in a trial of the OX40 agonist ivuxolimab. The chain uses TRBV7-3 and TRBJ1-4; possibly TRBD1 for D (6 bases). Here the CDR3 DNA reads TGTGCCAGCAGCTTAGGGGGACACCCTCTTCCCCAAAAAAATGAAAAACTGTTTTTT. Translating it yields CASSLGGHPLPQKNEKLFF.